This T cell receptor (beta chain) was documented in a study of shared clonotypes between healthy human individuals. Whole-study results and caveats: Naive subsets usually exceeded memory subsets in estimated richness.

Every contributor of samples was a Caucasian grown-up residing in Nashville, Tennessee. A CD45RA+ naive subset and a CD45RA-negative memory subset were split from CD4+ cells. The V end lost 0 bases, the J end lost 4 bases, and 10 bases lay between the germline ends. This CDR3 comprises 16 residues. Germline-derived CDR1 and CDR2 are MNHEY and SMNVEV (reference sequence). In the case of this clone: The antigen is undetermined.

This table comes from immunoSEQ multiplex PCR, and its TCRdb copy is limited to in-frame clones, with some not included. The sample includes roughly 2.5 million clones, around 94% of them seen just once. The sample was naive CD4+ T cells sorted from blood. Subset noted: CD45RA+ positively selected. The source of this sequence is a man younger than 35 in good health. The chain has TRBV27 and TRBJ2-6, with a possible D match to TRBD2 (5 bases). CDR3 DNA: TGTGCCAGCAGTTTATCGGAGAGGGTGGGGGCCAACGTCCTGACTTTC. Encoded protein: CASSLSERVGANVLTF.